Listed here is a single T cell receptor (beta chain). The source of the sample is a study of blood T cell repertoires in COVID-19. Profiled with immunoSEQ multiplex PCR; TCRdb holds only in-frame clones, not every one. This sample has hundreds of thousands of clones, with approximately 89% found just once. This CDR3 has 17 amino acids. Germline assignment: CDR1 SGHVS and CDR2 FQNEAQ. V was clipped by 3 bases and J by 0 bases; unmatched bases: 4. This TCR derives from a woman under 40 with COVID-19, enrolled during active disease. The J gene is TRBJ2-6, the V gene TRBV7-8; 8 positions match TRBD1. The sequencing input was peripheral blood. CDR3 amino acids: CASSLTGVGSGANVLTF. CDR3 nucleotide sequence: TGTGCCAGCAGCTTGACAGGGGTTGGCTCTGGGGCCAACGTCCTGACTTTC.